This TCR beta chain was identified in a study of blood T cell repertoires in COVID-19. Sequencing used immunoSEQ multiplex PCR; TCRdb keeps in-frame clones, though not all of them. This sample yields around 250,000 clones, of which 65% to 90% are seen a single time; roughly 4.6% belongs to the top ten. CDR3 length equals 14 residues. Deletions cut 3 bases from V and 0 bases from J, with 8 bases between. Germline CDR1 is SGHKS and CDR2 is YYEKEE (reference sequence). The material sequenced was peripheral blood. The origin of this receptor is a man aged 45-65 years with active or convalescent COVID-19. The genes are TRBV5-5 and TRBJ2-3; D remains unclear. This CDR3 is CASSSLSSTDTQYF. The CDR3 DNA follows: TGTGCCAGCAGCTCGCTATCCAGCACAGATACGCAGTATTTT. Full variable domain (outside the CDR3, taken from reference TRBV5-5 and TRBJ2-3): DAGVTQSPTHLIKTRGQQVTLRCSPISGHKSVSWYQQVLGQGPQFIFQYYEKEERGRGNFPDRFSARQFPNYSSELNVNALLLGDSALYLCASSSLSSTDTQYFGPGTRLTVL.